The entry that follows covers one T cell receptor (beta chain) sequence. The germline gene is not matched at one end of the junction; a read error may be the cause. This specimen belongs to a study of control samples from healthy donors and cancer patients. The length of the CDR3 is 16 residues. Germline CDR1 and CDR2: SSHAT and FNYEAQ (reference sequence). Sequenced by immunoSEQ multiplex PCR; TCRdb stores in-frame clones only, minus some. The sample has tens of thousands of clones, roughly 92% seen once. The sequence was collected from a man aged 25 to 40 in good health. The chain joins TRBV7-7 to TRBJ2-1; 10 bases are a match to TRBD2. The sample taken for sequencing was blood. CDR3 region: CASSLGLAGDRNEQFF. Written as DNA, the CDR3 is TGTGCTAGCAGCTTAGGGCTAGCGGGAGATCGTAATGAGCAGTTCTTC.